The 19 T cell receptor beta chains in this list originate from one sample, sequenced in a study of T-cell reconstitution after alpha-beta-depleted transplantation in children. TCRbeta library preparation incorporated unique molecular identifiers. MiXCR, run by TCRdb on the PCR reads, gives a single entry per CDR3 protein. Of under 400,000 distinct CDR3 sequences in the sample, approximately 23% were seen once. The specimen was PBMCs, mostly from graft donor cells, collected 180 days after TCRalphabeta/CD19-depleted stem cell transplant. The receptors shown here come from a male patient aged 10-17 years who had a stem cell transplant for acute lymphoblastic leukemia, so the T cells may come from the graft donor.

This chain uses TRBV6-5 with TRBJ1-2; maybe TRBD1 (6 bases). The CDR3 length is 16 residues. V was pared by 6 bases and J by 6 bases, with 23 bases between. Germline CDR1 and CDR2: MNHEY and SVGAGI. The CDR3 nucleotides read TGTGCCAGCAGCTTATTTACCAGGGGATTTGGCGATGGCTACACCTTC. It specifies CASSLFTRGFGDGYTF.

This sequence joins TRBV2 and TRBJ1-1, with a weak D call TRBD1 (6 bases). The V end lost 7 bases, the J end lost 6 bases, and 18 bases lay between the germline ends. The CDR3 has 14 residues. The germline CDR1 and CDR2 sequences are SNHLY and FYNNEI. The CDR3 sequence: CASNRQEEEAEAFF. The CDR3 coding sequence is TGTGCCAGCAACCGACAGGAGGAAGAGGCTGAAGCTTTCTTT.

This clonotype was picked up a small number of times. This chain joins TRBV5-1 and TRBJ2-2, with D maybe TRBD2 (7 bases). The CDR3 has 16 residues. Germline CDR1 SGHRS, CDR2 YFSETQ. Trimming removed 7 bases from V and 5 bases from J, with 21 bases in between. The CDR3 here is CASHSGGLRVTGELFF. CDR3 sequence (DNA): TGCGCCAGCCACTCGGGGGGCCTAAGAGTAACCGGGGAGCTGTTTTTT.

This clonotype was counted between two and nine times. The chain couples TRBV20-1 to TRBJ1-1, with 11 positions matching TRBD1. Germline trimming cut 5 bases from V and 7 bases from J; bases unmatched to any gene: 6. Germline values: CDR1 DFQATT, CDR2 SNEGSKA (reference sequence). The CDR3 covers 13 residues. Here the CDR3 reads CSAGGQGVIEAFF. CDR3 nucleotides: TGCAGTGCTGGGGGACAGGGGGTCATTGAAGCTTTCTTT.

This clonotype occurred a few times. This rearrangement joins TRBV12-3 or TRBV12-4 to TRBJ1-1; 10 bases agree with TRBD1. V gave up 7 bases and J gave up 3 bases; unmatched junction bases: 5. The CDR3 runs to 14 residues. The CDR3 nucleotides are TGTGCCAGCAAACGGGGGACAGGGGACACTGAAGCTTTCTTT. It yields the protein CASKRGTGDTEAFF.

This clonotype turned up a few times. V is TRBV6-1 and J is TRBJ1-2; no reliable D call. Germline V lookup: CDR1 MNHNS, CDR2 SASEGT. Between the trimmed V and J ends, which lost 5 bases and 2 bases, there was a span of 15 bases. CDR3 length equals 15 residues. DNA of the CDR3: TGTGCCAGCAGTCGGTCAGCCCCTTTGAACTATGGCTACACCTTC. It codes for CASSRSAPLNYGYTF.

The chain links TRBV5-1 to TRBJ2-5; D is perhaps TRBD1 (6 bases). Germline V gene sequence: CDR1 SGHRS, CDR2 YFSETQ. V was trimmed by 4 bases and J by 3 bases, leaving 19 bases between them. This CDR3 comprises 16 residues. The CDR3 DNA reads as TGCGCCAGCAGCCGTATGACAGCGCAGGGGAAAGAGACCCAGTACTTC. Its protein is CASSRMTAQGKETQYF.

V usage is TRBV12-3 or TRBV12-4 and J usage is TRBJ2-3, with D unresolved. Deletions cut 3 bases from V and 2 bases from J, with 15 bases between. There are 16 residues in the CDR3. The CDR3 protein is CASSFRDIRPTDTQYF. The CDR3 DNA is TGTGCCAGCAGTTTTAGAGACATACGTCCCACAGATACGCAGTATTTT.

This clonotype was observed a handful of times. The chain employs TRBV5-1 and TRBJ2-3; 13 bases fit TRBD2. The CDR3 length is 16 residues. Germline V gene data show CDR1 as SGHRS and CDR2 as YFSETQ. V trimming: 4 bases; J trimming: 5 bases; junction bases outside the gene matches: 7. CDR3 sequence reads: CASSQTSGRALDTQYF. The CDR3 DNA reads as TGCGCCAGCAGCCAAACTAGCGGGAGGGCCTTAGATACGCAGTATTTT.

The sample holds a few counts of this clonotype. The chain couples TRBV5-1 to TRBJ2-1; TRBD2 agrees at 12 bases. The CDR3 loop spans 16 amino acids. The germline gives CDR1 SGHRS, CDR2 YFSETQ. V shed 5 bases, J shed 3 bases, and the junction held 6 bases outside the gene matches. CDR3: CASSRRLAGVYNEQFF. The CDR3 region has the DNA TGCGCCAGCAGTCGTCGACTAGCGGGGGTCTACAATGAGCAGTTCTTC.

This chain joins TRBV27 and TRBJ2-3; D uncertain. V gave up 4 bases and J gave up 4 bases, with 12 bases separating them. Germline values: CDR1 MNHEY, CDR2 SMNVEV (reference sequence). This CDR3 contains 14 residues. The CDR3 DNA follows: TGTGCCAGCAGTTCTGGGTCTGGCCCAGATACGCAGTATTTT. This sequence encodes CASSSGSGPDTQYF.

In this sample, this clonotype turned up a few times. The chain combines TRBV5-1 with TRBJ2-1; 9 bases line up with TRBD2. Germline V gene lookup returns CDR1 SGHRS and CDR2 YFSETQ. There are 18 residues in the CDR3. J lost 6 bases, V lost 3 bases, and 16 bases had no gene match. Written as DNA, the CDR3 is TGCGCCAGCAGCTGGGCGAATCAATTAATAGCGGGAGCCAATGAGCAGTTCTTC. Protein product: CASSWANQLIAGANEQFF.

The CDR3 DNA is TGCGCCAGCAACCACGGGAAGAGCTCCCTTAGCTCCTACAATGAGCAGTTCTTC. Amino acid sequence: CASNHGKSSLSSYNEQFF. The chain couples TRBV5-1 to TRBJ2-1, with a possible D match to TRBD2 (5 bases). From germline, CDR1 is SGHRS and CDR2 YFSETQ. This CDR3 has 18 residues. Trimming pared 6 bases from V and 0 bases from J, leaving 22 bases between. The full variable domain, completed using reference TRBV5-1 and TRBJ2-1, is KAGVTQTPRYLIKTRGQQVTLSCSPISGHRSVSWYQQTPGQGLQFLFEYFSETQRNKGNFPGRFSGRQFSNSRSEMNVSTLELGDSALYLCASNHGKSSLSSYNEQFFGPGTRLTVL.

V usage is TRBV11-2 and J usage is TRBJ2-1; D is possibly TRBD2 (6 bases). The V end lost 3 bases, the J end lost 4 bases, and 16 bases lay between the germline ends. Germline-derived CDR1 and CDR2 are SGHAT and FQNNGV. The CDR3 is 16 residues long. CDR3 sequence: CASSFMGLAQYNEQFF. DNA for the CDR3: TGTGCCAGCAGCTTCATGGGGCTAGCGCAATACAATGAGCAGTTCTTC.

This chain uses TRBV7-9 with TRBJ1-2; D perhaps matches TRBD1 (5 bases). The V gene lost 8 bases and the J gene lost 1 base, with 20 bases spanning the gap. CDR1 SEHNR and CDR2 FQNEAQ come from the germline V gene (reference sequence). CDR3 length equals 16 residues. The chain's CDR3 is CASYTSRGSFNYGYTF. The CDR3 nucleotides read TGTGCCAGCTATACCTCCCGGGGGAGTTTTAACTATGGCTACACCTTC.

This chain uses TRBV2 with TRBJ1-2, with D possibly matching TRBD1 (5 bases). The V gene's germline CDR1 is SNHLY and CDR2 FYNNEI. Between the trimmed V and J ends, which lost 4 bases and 7 bases, there was a span of 10 bases. The CDR3 consists of 12 residues. The CDR3 coding sequence is TGTGCCAGCAGTGGACAGTCAACTGGCTACACCTTC. Protein sequence: CASSGQSTGYTF. Combining the CDR3 with reference TRBV2 and TRBJ1-2 gives the whole variable domain EPEVTQTPSHQVTQMGQEVILRCVPISNHLYFYWYRQILGQKVEFLVSFYNNEISEKSEIFDDQFSVERPDGSNFTLKIRSTKLEDSAMYFCASSGQSTGYTFGSGTRLTVV.

This clonotype appeared a few times. The chain is built from TRBV29-1 and TRBJ2-1; 8 bases map to TRBD1. V lost 2 bases, J lost 5 bases, and 11 bases stayed unmatched. The CDR3 runs to 16 residues. CDR1 is SQVTM and CDR2 is ANQGSEA in the germline V gene. The CDR3, as DNA: TGCAGCGTTGAAAGCGGCGGGACAGGTGTCCACAATGAGCAGTTCTTC. Translated, it gives CSVESGGTGVHNEQFF.

This clonotype was seen a handful of times. V and J are TRBV7-9 and TRBJ1-1, with TRBD1 matching over 7 bases. Trimming at V came to 0 bases and at J to 1 base, leaving 2 bases not matched to a gene. CDR3 length equals 15 residues. CDR1 is SEHNR, CDR2 FQNEAQ, per germline (reference sequence). CDR3 DNA sequence: TGTGCCAGCAGCTTAGCTGCAGGGGGGAACACTGAAGCTTTCTTT. Its translation is CASSLAAGGNTEAFF.

This clonotype appeared a few times. The chain carries TRBV5-5 and TRBJ2-2; D perhaps matches TRBD2 (5 bases). Germline CDR1 reads SGHKS; CDR2 reads YYEKEE (reference sequence). The CDR3 contains 14 residues. V lost 0 bases and J lost 3, with 6 bases in between. The CDR3, as DNA: TGTGCCAGCAGCTTGGCTAGCTACACCGGGGAGCTGTTTTTT. This encodes CASSLASYTGELFF.